This paragraph covers one T cell receptor (beta chain) sequence. This sample was included in a study of control samples from healthy donors and cancer patients. Assay used: immunoSEQ multiplex PCR; TCRdb lists only in-frame clones, some missing. The data show roughly 80,000 clones, about 88% seen once. V gave up 2 bases and J gave up 4 bases; unmatched junction bases: 7. The CDR3 runs to 15 residues. The germline V gene encodes CDR1 SNHLY and CDR2 FYNNEI. The chain is built from TRBV2 and TRBJ2-7; 8 bases are shared with TRBD2. The sequencing input was blood. This clonotype was sampled from a woman between 50 and 59 years old in good health. The CDR3 here is CASSELIAGMYEQYF. The CDR3 DNA is TGTGCCAGCAGTGAACTGATAGCGGGGATGTACGAGCAGTACTTC.